The 18 T cell receptor beta chains in this list originate from one sample, sequenced in a study of Tregs in tolerant kidney transplant recipients. TCRdb keeps only in-frame clones here, not all; method: immunoSEQ multiplex PCR. The sample lists roughly 250,000 clones, approximately 84% occurring once. Input material: CD4+ T cells from blood. The source of these receptors is a human donor in good health.

The V call is TRBV12-1, the J call TRBJ2-2. TRBV12-1 is a known pseudogene. The CDR3 has 9 amino acids. The CDR3 DNA follows: TGTGCCAGCCCCGGGGAGCTGTTTTTT. Translating gives CASPGELFF.

The chain combines TRBV5-4 with TRBJ2-2; D uncertain. Germline-derived CDR1 and CDR2 are SGHNT and YYREEE (reference sequence). V lost 1 base and J 2 bases, leaving 18 bases between the germline ends. The CDR3 is made up of 18 amino acids. DNA for the CDR3: TGTGCCAGCAGCTTGAATAGATTGCGAACACCAAACACCGGGGAGCTGTTTTTT. It codes for CASSLNRLRTPNTGELFF.

The V gene is TRBV29-1, the J gene TRBJ1-5; D ambiguous. V lost 4 bases and J lost 0, with 7 bases in between. CDR1 is SQVTM, CDR2 ANQGSEA, per germline. This CDR3 is built from 13 residues. CDR3 region: CSVGHSSNQPQHF. In nucleotides, the CDR3 is TGCAGCGTTGGACATTCTAGCAATCAGCCCCAGCATTTT.

In the case of this clone: One end of the junction does not line up with germline, which may come from a read error. The V call is TRBV10-3, the J call TRBJ1-1; D is perhaps TRBD1 (5 bases). Germline-derived CDR1 and CDR2 are ENHRY and SYGVKD. The CDR3 is 13 amino acids. CDR3 loop: CAISESGDSQPSF. CDR3 nucleotides: TGTGCCATCAGTGAGTCAGGAGACAGCCAACCGAGCTTT.

This sequence joins TRBV7-2 and TRBJ2-7; D is ambiguous. V lost 5 bases and J lost 3, with 8 bases in between. Germline CDR1 reads SGHTA; CDR2 reads FQGNSA. This CDR3 spans 12 amino acids. The CDR3 is CASSIIVYEQYF. CDR3 bases: TGTGCCAGCAGCATCATCGTCTACGAGCAGTACTTC.

The V call is TRBV7-2, the J call TRBJ1-1; D ambiguous. The V gene lost 5 bases and the J gene lost 6 bases, with 13 bases spanning the gap. This CDR3 spans 13 amino acids. Germline lookup yields CDR1 SGHTA and CDR2 FQGNSA. The CDR3 sequence is CASSRRPDAEAFF. In DNA form, the CDR3 reads TGTGCCAGCAGCCGCCGGCCGGACGCTGAAGCTTTCTTT.

The J gene is TRBJ2-1, the V gene TRBV5-1; D not resolved. The CDR3 consists of 16 residues. Per germline, CDR1 SGHRS and CDR2 YFSETQ. Trimming shortened V by 0 bases and J by 6 bases, and 16 bases separated the two germline ends. CDR3 protein: CASSLVASFGSNEQFF. CDR3 bases: TGCGCCAGCAGCTTGGTGGCTTCTTTTGGCAGCAATGAGCAGTTCTTC.

The chain couples TRBV5-1 to TRBJ1-2, with D perhaps matching TRBD1 (5 bases). Looked up from germline, CDR1 is SGHRS and CDR2 is YFSETQ. The CDR3 runs to 13 residues. V dropped 4 bases and J dropped 6 bases, with 13 bases sitting between them. The CDR3 sequence: CASSRDSGHGYTF. The DNA of the CDR3 is TGCGCCAGCAGCCGGGACTCCGGCCATGGCTACACCTTC. Using reference TRBV5-1 and TRBJ1-2 for the parts outside the CDR3, the full variable domain is KAGVTQTPRYLIKTRGQQVTLSCSPISGHRSVSWYQQTPGQGLQFLFEYFSETQRNKGNFPGRFSGRQFSNSRSEMNVSTLELGDSALYLCASSRDSGHGYTFGSGTRLTVV.

V gene TRBV6-6 combines with J gene TRBJ1-2; 7 bases are a match to TRBD1. Germline V gives CDR1 MNHNY, CDR2 SVGAGI (reference sequence). CDR3 size: 15 residues. Trimming at V came to 6 bases and at J to 1 base, leaving 8 bases not matched to a gene. CDR3 loop: CASRLTGMGNYGYTF. The CDR3 nucleotides read TGTGCCAGCAGACTGACAGGGATGGGTAACTATGGCTACACCTTC.

The chain joins TRBV9 to TRBJ1-6, with unresolved D. The CDR3 length is 15 residues. The germline CDR1 and CDR2 sequences are SGDLS and YYNGEE. V was clipped by 1 base and J by 9 bases, with 14 bases between them. The CDR3 region has the DNA TGTGCCAGCAGCGTACAAGACGCCCCCGGTTCACCCCTCCACTTT. This sequence encodes CASSVQDAPGSPLHF.

This chain uses TRBV10-2 with TRBJ2-2; perhaps TRBD1 as D (6 bases). Germline V gives CDR1 WSHSY, CDR2 SAAADI. Trimming stripped 4 bases from V and 2 bases from J, with 14 bases between. CDR3 length equals 16 residues. The CDR3 nucleotides read TGCGCCAGCAGTGGCAAGGCAGGGGTTAACACCGGGGAGCTGTTTTTT. Its translation: CASSGKAGVNTGELFF.

This chain connects TRBV6-4 to TRBJ2-3, with D tentatively TRBD1 or TRBD2 (6 bases each). Germline lookup yields CDR1 MRHNA and CDR2 SNTAGT. CDR3 length equals 14 residues. V was trimmed by 3 bases and J by 5 bases, leaving 12 bases between them. This CDR3 is CASSERGQEDTQYF. CDR3 nucleotides: TGTGCCAGCAGTGAACGGGGGCAAGAAGATACGCAGTATTTT.

The V gene is TRBV4-1, the J gene TRBJ2-3, with no clear D. Germline V gene data show CDR1 as MGHRA and CDR2 as YSYEKL. Between the trimmed V and J ends, which lost 1 base and 6 bases, there was a span of 8 bases. The length of the CDR3 is 13 residues. CDR3 DNA: TGCGCCAGCAGCCAAGGCTACGCGGATACGCAGTATTTT. Residues: CASSQGYADTQYF.

The chain carries TRBV4-1 and TRBJ2-1, with D uncertain. The V end was cut by 0 bases, the J end by 4 bases, with 1 base between. Germline-derived CDR1 and CDR2 are MGHRA and YSYEKL. The CDR3 has 12 amino acids. The CDR3 DNA sequence: TGCGCCAGCAGCCAAGAATACAATGAGCAGTTCTTC. Its translation: CASSQEYNEQFF.

The J gene is TRBJ1-5, the V gene TRBV2; D call uncertain. Germline V lookup: CDR1 SNHLY, CDR2 FYNNEI. The CDR3 spans 13 residues. Deletions cut 9 bases from V and 2 bases from J, with 11 bases between. CDR3 amino acids: CASRSVRNQPQHF. The CDR3 DNA sequence: TGTGCCAGTAGATCTGTTCGCAATCAGCCCCAGCATTTT. Full variable domain (missing parts from reference TRBV2 and TRBJ1-5): EPEVTQTPSHQVTQMGQEVILRCVPISNHLYFYWYRQILGQKVEFLVSFYNNEISEKSEIFDDQFSVERPDGSNFTLKIRSTKLEDSAMYFCASRSVRNQPQHFGDGTRLSIL.

J is TRBJ1-6 and V is TRBV19; D gene ambiguous. Germline CDR1 LNHDA, CDR2 SQIVND (reference sequence). The V end was cut by 5 bases, the J end by 10 bases, with 12 bases between. CDR3 length: 13 residues. CDR3 DNA: TGTGCCAGTAGTCCCTTGATAGAGTCACCCCTCCACTTT. It yields the protein CASSPLIESPLHF.

This clone appeared a few times. V is TRBV6-5 and J is TRBJ1-2; maybe TRBD1 (6 bases). Trimming removed 2 bases at V and 8 bases at J, with 12 bases between. CDR3 length: 13 residues. Germline V gives CDR1 MNHEY, CDR2 SVGAGI. The CDR3 DNA reads as TGTGCCAGCAGTTACCTGAGGGGGGTGGGCTACACCTTC. Its translation is CASSYLRGVGYTF.

The chain recombines TRBV4-1 with TRBJ2-1, with 8 bases identical to TRBD1. V trimming: 3 bases; J trimming: 8 bases; junction bases outside the gene matches: 3. The CDR3 runs 13 residues. The germline CDR1 and CDR2 sequences are MGHRA and YSYEKL. CDR3 nucleotides: TGCGCCAGCAGCCACCAGGGGGCCTATGAGCAGTTCTTC. This translates into CASSHQGAYEQFF.